The following is a T cell receptor (beta chain) sequence with its context. Other DNA sequences within the sample encode an identical CDR3. The data stem from a study of shared clonotypes between healthy human individuals. TCRdb's copy holds only in-frame clones and misses some; the assay was immunoSEQ multiplex PCR. The table includes 2 million to 2.5 million clones, approximately 95% detected once. The TCR sequence derives from a man aged 18 to 29 in good health. The sequenced sample was naive CD4+ T cells sorted from blood. Subset defined: CD45RA+ positively selected.

CDR3 region: CASSLEGQGYEQYF. CDR3 DNA: TGCGCCAGCAGCTTGGAAGGACAGGGGTACGAGCAGTACTTC. This rearrangement joins TRBV5-1 to TRBJ2-7, with TRBD1 identical over 9 bases. CDR3 length: 14 amino acids. Germline trimming cut 0 bases from V and 4 bases from J; bases unmatched to any gene: 2. Germline CDR1 SGHRS, CDR2 YFSETQ.